The clone carrying this TCR beta chain has ten or more counts. Trimming at V came to 4 bases and at J to 0 bases, leaving 11 bases not matched to a gene. The CDR3 contains 18 residues. Germline lookup yields CDR1 SGHDN and CDR2 FVKESK. These data come from a study of blood T cell repertoires in COVID-19. Measured with immunoSEQ multiplex PCR; TCRdb has only the in-frame clones, and not every one. This sample has some 280,000 clones, with around four fifths found just once. This sequence joins TRBV14 and TRBJ1-3; TRBD1 aligns across 8 bases. Sequenced input: peripheral blood. This sequence was found in a woman in her forties or fifties with active or convalescent COVID-19. The CDR3 is CASSLTGGFTSSGNTIYF. The CDR3 DNA sequence: TGTGCCAGCAGCCTAACAGGGGGGTTCACCTCCTCTGGAAACACCATATATTTT.